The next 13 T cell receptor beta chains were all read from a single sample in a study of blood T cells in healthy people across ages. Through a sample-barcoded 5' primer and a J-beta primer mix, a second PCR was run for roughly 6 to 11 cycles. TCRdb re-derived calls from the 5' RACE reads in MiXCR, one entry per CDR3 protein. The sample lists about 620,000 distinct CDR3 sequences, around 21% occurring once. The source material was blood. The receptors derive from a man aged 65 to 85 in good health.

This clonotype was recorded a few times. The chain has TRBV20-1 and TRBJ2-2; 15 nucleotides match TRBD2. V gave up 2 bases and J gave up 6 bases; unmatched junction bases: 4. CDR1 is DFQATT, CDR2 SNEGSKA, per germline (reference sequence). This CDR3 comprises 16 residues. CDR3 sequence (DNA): TGCAGTGCTAGACGGACTAGCGGGAGGGCCTCCGGGGAGCTGTTTTTT. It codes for CSARRTSGRASGELFF.

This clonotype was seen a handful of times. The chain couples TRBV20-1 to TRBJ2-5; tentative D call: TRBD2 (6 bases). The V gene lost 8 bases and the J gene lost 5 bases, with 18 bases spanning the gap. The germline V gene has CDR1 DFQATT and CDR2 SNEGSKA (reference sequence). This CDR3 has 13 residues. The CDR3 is CSPGTDVGETQYF. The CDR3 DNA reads TGCAGTCCGGGGACTGATGTAGGGGAGACCCAGTACTTC.

CDR3 nucleotide sequence: TGTGCCACCAGCAGAGGGTCATCCCAAGAGACCCAGTACTTC. The encoded protein is CATSRGSSQETQYF. V is TRBV15 and J is TRBJ2-5; no firm D call. This CDR3 is built from 14 residues. V was pared by 1 base and J by 1 base, with 7 bases between. Per germline, CDR1 LNHNV and CDR2 YYDKDF (reference sequence). The entire variable domain, with the rest obtained from reference TRBV15 and TRBJ2-5, is as follows: DAMVIQNPRYQVTQFGKPVTLSCSQTLNHNVMYWYQQKSSQAPKLLFHYYDKDFNNEADTPDNFQSRRPNTSFCFLDIRSPGLGDTAMYLCATSRGSSQETQYFGPGTRLLVL.

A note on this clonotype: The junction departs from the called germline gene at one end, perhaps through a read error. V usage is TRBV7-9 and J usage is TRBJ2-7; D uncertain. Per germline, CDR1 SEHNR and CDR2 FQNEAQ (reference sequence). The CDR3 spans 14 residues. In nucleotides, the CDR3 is TGCGCCAGCAGCATTTATCCTGGAGATTACGAGCAGTACTTC. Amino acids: CASSIYPGDYEQYF.

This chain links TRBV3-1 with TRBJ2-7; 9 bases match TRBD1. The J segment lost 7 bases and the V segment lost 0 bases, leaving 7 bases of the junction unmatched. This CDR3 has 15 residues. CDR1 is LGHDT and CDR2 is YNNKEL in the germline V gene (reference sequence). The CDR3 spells CASSQDPGQGWEQYF. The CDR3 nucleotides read TGTGCCAGCAGCCAAGATCCGGGACAGGGATGGGAGCAGTACTTC.

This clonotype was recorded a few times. The CDR3 DNA is TGCGCCAGCAGCCAATCTCGCAATCAGCCCCAGCATTTT. It is translated as CASSQSRNQPQHF. This chain joins TRBV4-3 and TRBJ1-5; D gene unclear. Germline assignment: CDR1 LGHNA and CDR2 YSLEER. Trimming removed 2 bases at V and 2 bases at J, with 4 bases between. This CDR3 spans 13 amino acids.

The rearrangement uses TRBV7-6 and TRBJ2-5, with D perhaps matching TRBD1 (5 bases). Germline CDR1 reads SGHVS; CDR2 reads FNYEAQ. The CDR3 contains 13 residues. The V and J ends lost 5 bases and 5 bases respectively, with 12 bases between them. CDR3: CASSPGSFETQYF. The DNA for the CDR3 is TGTGCCAGCAGCCCAGGGTCCTTCGAGACCCAGTACTTC.

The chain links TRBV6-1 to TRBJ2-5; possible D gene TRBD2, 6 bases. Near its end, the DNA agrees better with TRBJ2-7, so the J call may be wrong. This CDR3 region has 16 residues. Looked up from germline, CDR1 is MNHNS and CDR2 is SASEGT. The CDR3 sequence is CASSEALQPGAYEQYF. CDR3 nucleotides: TGTGCCAGCAGTGAAGCGCTTCAACCGGGAGCCTACGAGCAGTACTTC.

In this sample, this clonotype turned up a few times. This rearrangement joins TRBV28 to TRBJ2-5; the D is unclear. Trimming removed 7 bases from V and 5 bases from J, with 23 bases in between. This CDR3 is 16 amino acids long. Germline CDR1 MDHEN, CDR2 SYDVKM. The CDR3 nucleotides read TGTGCCAGCACAGAGTCCGGGCTTCCTCCTAGGGAGACCCAGTACTTC. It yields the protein CASTESGLPPRETQYF.

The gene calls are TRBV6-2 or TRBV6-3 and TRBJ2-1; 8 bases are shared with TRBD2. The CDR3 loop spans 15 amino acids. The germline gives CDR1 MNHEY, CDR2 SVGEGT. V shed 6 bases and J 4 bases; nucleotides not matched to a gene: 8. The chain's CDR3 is CASSKGLAAYNEQFF. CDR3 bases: TGTGCCAGCAGCAAAGGACTAGCAGCGTACAATGAGCAGTTCTTC.

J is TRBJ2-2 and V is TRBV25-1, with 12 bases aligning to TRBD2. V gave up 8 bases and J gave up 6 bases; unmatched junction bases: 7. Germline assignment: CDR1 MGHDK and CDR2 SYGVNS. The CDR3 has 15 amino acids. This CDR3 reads CASSWTSGTPGELFF. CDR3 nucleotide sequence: TGTGCCAGCTCCTGGACTAGCGGGACCCCCGGGGAGCTGTTTTTT.

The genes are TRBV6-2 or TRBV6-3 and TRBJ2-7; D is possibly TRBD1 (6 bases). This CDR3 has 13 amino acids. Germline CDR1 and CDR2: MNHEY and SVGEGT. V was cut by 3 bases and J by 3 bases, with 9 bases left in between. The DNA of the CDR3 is TGTGCCAGCAGTTATACGGACAGCTACGAGCAGTACTTC. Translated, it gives CASSYTDSYEQYF.

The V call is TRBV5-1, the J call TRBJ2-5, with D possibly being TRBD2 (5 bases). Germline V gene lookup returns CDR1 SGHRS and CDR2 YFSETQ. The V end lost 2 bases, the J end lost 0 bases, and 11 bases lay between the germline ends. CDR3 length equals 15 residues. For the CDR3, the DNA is TGCGCCAGCAGCTTATCTAGCCCGTACCAAGAGACCCAGTACTTC. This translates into CASSLSSPYQETQYF. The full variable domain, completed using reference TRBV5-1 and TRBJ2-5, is KAGVTQTPRYLIKTRGQQVTLSCSPISGHRSVSWYQQTPGQGLQFLFEYFSETQRNKGNFPGRFSGRQFSNSRSEMNVSTLELGDSALYLCASSLSSPYQETQYFGPGTRLLVL.